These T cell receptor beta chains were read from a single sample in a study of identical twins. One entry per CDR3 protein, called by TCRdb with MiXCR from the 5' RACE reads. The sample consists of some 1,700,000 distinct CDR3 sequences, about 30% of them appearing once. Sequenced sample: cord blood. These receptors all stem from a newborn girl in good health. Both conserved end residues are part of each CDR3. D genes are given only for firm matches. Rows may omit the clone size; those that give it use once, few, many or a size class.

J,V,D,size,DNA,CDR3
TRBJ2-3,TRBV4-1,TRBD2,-,TGCGCCAGCAGCCTACGAATGTGGGAGGGCCGCACAGATACGCAGTATTTT,CASSLRMWEGRTDTQYF
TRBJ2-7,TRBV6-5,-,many,TGTGCCAGCAATCGGGGCTACGAGCAGTACTTC,CASNRGYEQYF
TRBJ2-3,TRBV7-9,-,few,TGTGCCAGCAGCTTTCCGGGACCACCGGGGGATACGCAGTATTTT,CASSFPGPPGDTQYF
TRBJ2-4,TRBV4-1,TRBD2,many,TGCGCCAGCAGCTCAGCGGGAGGGATAGCCAAAAACATTCAGTACTTC,CASSSAGGIAKNIQYF
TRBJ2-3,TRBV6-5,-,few,TGTGCCAGCAAAAGTAGTCGCACAGATACGCAGTATTTT,CASKSSRTDTQYF
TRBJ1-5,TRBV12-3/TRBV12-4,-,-,TGTGCCAGCAGTCCGGGGCGGGGGTCTAGCAATCAGCCCCAGCATTTT,CASSPGRGSSNQPQHF
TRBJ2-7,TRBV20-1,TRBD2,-,TGCAGTGCTAGCCGCGGGAGAACCTACGAGCAGTACTTC,CSASRGRTYEQYF
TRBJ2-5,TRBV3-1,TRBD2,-,TGTGCCAGCAGCTCCACCAATGGGAGGGGTTTCCAAGAGACCCAGTACTTC,CASSSTNGRGFQETQYF
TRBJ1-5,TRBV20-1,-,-,TGCAGTGCTAGAGTCCAGGAACCCGGCAGGTGGATGCAAGATCAGCCCCAGCATTTT,CSARVQEPGRWMQDQPQHF
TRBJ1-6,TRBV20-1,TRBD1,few,TGCAGTGCTAGTCCCGGGACAGGACGCTATAATTCACCCCTCCACTTT,CSASPGTGRYNSPLHF
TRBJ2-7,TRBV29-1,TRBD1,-,TGCAGCGTTGGGGGCGCCCGACAGGGGTTGGGCAATGAGCAGTACTTC,CSVGGARQGLGNEQYF
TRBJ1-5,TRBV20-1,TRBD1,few,TGCAGTGCTAGAGATACGGACAGGGGTCGCAATCAGCCCCAGCATTTT,CSARDTDRGRNQPQHF
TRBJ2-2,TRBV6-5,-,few,TGTGCCAGCAGTTACAATTATATGAACACCGGGGAGCTGTTTTTT,CASSYNYMNTGELFF
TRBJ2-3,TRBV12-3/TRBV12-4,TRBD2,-,TGTGCCAGCAGTTTTCGGGGGGGCGCAGCAGATACGCAGTATTTT,CASSFRGGAADTQYF
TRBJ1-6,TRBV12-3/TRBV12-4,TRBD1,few,TGTGCCAGCAGTTTGACAGGGGGCGAGGCGGGCTCCCGAACACGCCTCCACTTT,CASSLTGGEAGSRTRLHF
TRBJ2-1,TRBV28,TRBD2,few,TGTGCCAGCAGTTTACTCCGACTAGCGGGAGGGCCCCACAATGAGCAGTTCTTC,CASSLLRLAGGPHNEQFF
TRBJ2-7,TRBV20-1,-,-,TGCAGTGCCAGCGGACTCGGCCAGATAACCTACGAGCAGTACTTC,CSASGLGQITYEQYF
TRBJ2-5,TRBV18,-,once,TGTGCCAGCTCACCACGGGCTCCCTCTCAAGAGACCCAGTACTTC,CASSPRAPSQETQYF
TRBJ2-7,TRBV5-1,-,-,TGCGCCAGCAGCCCAGGGACTAGGGGGCCCTACGAGCAGTACTTC,CASSPGTRGPYEQYF
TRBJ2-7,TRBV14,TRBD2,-,TGTGCCAGCAGCTATACCGGGACTAGCAGTGGGATCTACGAGCAGTACTTC,CASSYTGTSSGIYEQYF
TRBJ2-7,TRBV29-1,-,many,TGCAGCGTTGAGCGGGGAACACCCTACGAGCAGTACTTC,CSVERGTPYEQYF
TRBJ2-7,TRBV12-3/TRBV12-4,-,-,TGTGCCAGCGGGACTGCCTACAATGAGCAGTACTTC,CASGTAYNEQYF
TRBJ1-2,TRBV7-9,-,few,TGTGCCAGCAGCGTGACAGGACAGCTTAACTATGGCTACACCTTC,CASSVTGQLNYGYTF
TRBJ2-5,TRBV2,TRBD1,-,TGTGCCAGCAGTGTCCAGGGACAGTCGGAGACCCAGTACTTC,CASSVQGQSETQYF
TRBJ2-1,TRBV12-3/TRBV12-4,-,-,TGTGCCAGCAGTTTTAGACTGGTAGGAACCAATGAGCAGTTCTTC,CASSFRLVGTNEQFF
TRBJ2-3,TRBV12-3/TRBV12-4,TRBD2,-,TGTGCCAGCATGAAGACTAGCGGGTCCACAGATACGCAGTATTTT,CASMKTSGSTDTQYF
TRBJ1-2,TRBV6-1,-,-,TGTGCCAGCAGTGAAGCGCAGTTCCGGGGGGTGGGCTATGGCTACACCTTC,CASSEAQFRGVGYGYTF
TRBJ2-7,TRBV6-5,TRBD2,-,TGTGCCAGCAGTTACAGCGCTAGCGGGAGGGCCTACGAGCAGTACTTC,CASSYSASGRAYEQYF
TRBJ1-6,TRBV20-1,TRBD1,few,TGCAGTGCTCCCCCCTACCGGGACAGGGATAATTCACCCCTCCACTTT,CSAPPYRDRDNSPLHF
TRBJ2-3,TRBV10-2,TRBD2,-,TGCGCCAGCAGGGGACTAGCGGGGGCCGGATATACGCAGTATTTT,CASRGLAGAGYTQYF
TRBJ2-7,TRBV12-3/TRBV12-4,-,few,TGTGCCAGCAGTCCAGTTTTGTGGAGAAGGTACGAGCAGTACTTC,CASSPVLWRRYEQYF
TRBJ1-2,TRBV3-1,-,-,TGTGCCAGCAGCCAAGTGGGGCCACATGGCTACACCTTC,CASSQVGPHGYTF